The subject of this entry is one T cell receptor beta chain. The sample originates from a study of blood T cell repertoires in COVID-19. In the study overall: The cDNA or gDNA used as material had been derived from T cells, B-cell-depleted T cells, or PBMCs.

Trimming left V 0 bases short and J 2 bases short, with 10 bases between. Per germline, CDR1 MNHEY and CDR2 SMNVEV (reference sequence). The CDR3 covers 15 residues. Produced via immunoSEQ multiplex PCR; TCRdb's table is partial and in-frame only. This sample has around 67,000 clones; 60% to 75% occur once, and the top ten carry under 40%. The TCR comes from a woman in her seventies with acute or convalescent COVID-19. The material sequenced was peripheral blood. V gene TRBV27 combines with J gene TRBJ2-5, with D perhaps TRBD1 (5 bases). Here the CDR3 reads CASSLSWGRQETQYF. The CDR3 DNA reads TGTGCCAGCAGTTTATCGTGGGGCAGGCAAGAGACCCAGTACTTC.